This entry lists 25 T cell receptor beta chains sequenced from one sample in a study of T cell responses to AZD1222 COVID-19 vaccine. Sequencing used immunoSEQ multiplex PCR; TCRdb keeps in-frame clones, though not all of them. The table lists approximately 130,000 clones, 88% of them singletons. This material consisted of peripheral blood, taken 28 days after the second AZD1222 dose. Receptors originate from an adult who received the AZD1222 COVID-19 vaccine.

This sequence joins TRBV28 and TRBJ1-5; a weak D match, TRBD1 (5 bases). The germline V and J ends were trimmed by 7 bases and 3 bases, with 19 bases remaining between them. CDR1 MDHEN and CDR2 SYDVKM come from the germline V gene. The CDR3 has 16 amino acids. CDR3 sequence (DNA): TGTGCCAGCACCAGCTTAGCCGGGACCAACAATCAGCCCCAGCATTTT. As protein: CASTSLAGTNNQPQHF.

V and J are TRBV5-6 and TRBJ1-5; D is undetermined. V lost 0 bases to trimming and J lost 2 bases, with 6 bases between them. CDR3 size: 14 residues. CDR1 SGHDT and CDR2 YYEEEE come from the germline V gene. The CDR3 protein is CASSLGTGNQPQHF. DNA of the CDR3: TGTGCCAGCAGCTTGGGTACAGGCAATCAGCCCCAGCATTTT.

This clone was counted once. The chain employs TRBV5-1 and TRBJ2-3; 10 bases map to TRBD2. Germline V gene sequence: CDR1 SGHRS, CDR2 YFSETQ. The ends lost 7 bases at V and 5 bases at J; junction bases unmatched: 4. This CDR3 is built from 13 residues. The CDR3 sequence: CASSTSGVDTQYF. CDR3 bases: TGCGCCAGCTCTACTAGCGGGGTAGATACGCAGTATTTT.

The chain couples TRBV6-5 to TRBJ1-1; D not certain. The CDR3 covers 14 residues. Germline CDR1 MNHEY, CDR2 SVGAGI. V was pared by 5 bases and J by 0 bases, with 10 bases between. The CDR3 protein is CASSRGLLNTEAFF. CDR3 nucleotides: TGTGCCAGCAGTCGCGGGTTATTGAACACTGAAGCTTTCTTT.

This clone was counted between two and nine times. The V gene is TRBV19, the J gene TRBJ1-1; 8 positions match TRBD1. The CDR3 runs 13 residues. The trim removed 8 bases at V and 4 bases at J, leaving 6 bases unmatched. Per the germline V gene, CDR1 is LNHDA and CDR2 is SQIVND (reference sequence). CDR3 sequence reads: CASRPDRVTEAFF. CDR3 sequence (DNA): TGTGCCAGTCGCCCGGACAGGGTCACTGAAGCTTTCTTT.

The gene calls are TRBV10-3 and TRBJ1-2, with 7 nucleotides matching TRBD1. The trim removed 3 bases at V and 2 bases at J, leaving 6 bases unmatched. The CDR3 covers 15 residues. Per the germline V gene, CDR1 is ENHRY and CDR2 is SYGVKD. CDR3 region: CAISETGQANYGYTF. The CDR3 region has the DNA TGTGCCATCAGTGAAACTGGACAGGCGAACTATGGCTACACCTTC.

The chain employs TRBV7-9 and TRBJ2-1; 13 bases agree with TRBD2. Per the germline V gene, CDR1 is SEHNR and CDR2 is FQNEAQ (reference sequence). CDR3 length: 18 residues. V shed 5 bases, J shed 2 bases, and the junction held 9 bases outside the gene matches. The chain's CDR3 is CASSQGTSGVGAYNEQFF. CDR3 nucleotides: TGTGCCAGCAGCCAAGGGACTAGCGGGGTAGGGGCCTACAATGAGCAGTTCTTC. The variable domain in full, completed from reference TRBV7-9 and TRBJ2-1, reads DTGVSQNPRHKITKRGQNVTFRCDPISEHNRLYWYRQTLGQGPEFLTYFQNEAQLEKSRLLSDRFSAERPKGSFSTLEIQRTEQGDSAMYLCASSQGTSGVGAYNEQFFGPGTRLTVL.

The rearrangement uses TRBV5-1 and TRBJ2-2, with TRBD1 as a possible D gene (5 bases). This CDR3 is built from 14 residues. V was cut by 5 bases and J by 5 bases, with 13 bases left in between. The germline CDR1 and CDR2 sequences are SGHRS and YFSETQ. CDR3 loop: CASRENRRTGELFF. The DNA of the CDR3 is TGCGCCAGCAGAGAAAACAGGAGAACCGGGGAGCTGTTTTTT.

The chain has TRBV7-2 and TRBJ1-1; D uncertain. Germline CDR1 reads SGHTA; CDR2 reads FQGNSA. Trimming shortened V by 6 bases and J by 1 base, and 12 bases separated the two germline ends. The CDR3 has 14 residues. The CDR3 bases are TGTGCCAGCAGTAGCGGCGGACGGAACACTGAAGCTTTCTTT. This gives the protein CASSSGGRNTEAFF.

In DNA, the CDR3 is TGCAGCGTCCAAGGGGAGGCCTACGAGCAGTACTTC. Amino acid sequence: CSVQGEAYEQYF. The chain has TRBV29-1 and TRBJ2-7; a weak D match, TRBD2 (6 bases). V shed 6 bases and J shed 2 bases, with 11 bases lying between them. The CDR3 runs 12 residues. The V gene's germline CDR1 is SQVTM and CDR2 ANQGSEA.

This chain connects TRBV5-1 to TRBJ1-5; no clear D. The CDR3 runs 15 residues. The germline gives CDR1 SGHRS, CDR2 YFSETQ. Trimming removed 0 bases at V and 1 base at J, with 8 bases between. The CDR3 DNA is TGCGCCAGCAGCTTGGGAGGGTGGAGCAATCAGCCCCAGCATTTT. This translates into CASSLGGWSNQPQHF.

This rearrangement joins TRBV3-1 (or the pseudogene TRBV3-2) to TRBJ1-1; no reliable D call. Germline V gives CDR1 LGHDT, CDR2 YNNKEL (reference sequence). V lost 0 bases and J 0 bases, leaving 14 bases between the germline ends. The CDR3 covers 17 residues. The CDR3 here is CASSQESRPWMNTEAFF. The CDR3 bases are TGTGCCAGCAGCCAAGAAAGTCGCCCTTGGATGAACACTGAAGCTTTCTTT.

In its sample, this clone was seen a few times. The rearrangement joins TRBV19 to TRBJ1-5; possible D gene TRBD1, 5 bases. The CDR3 length is 13 residues. Germline V lookup: CDR1 LNHDA, CDR2 SQIVND (reference sequence). V was shortened by 3 bases and J by 7 bases, with 10 bases between the two germline ends. CDR3 sequence: CASSIQGGQPQHF. The CDR3 nucleotides read TGTGCCAGTAGTATCCAGGGCGGACAGCCCCAGCATTTT.

This clone was observed a single time. This chain connects TRBV19 to TRBJ1-1; D call uncertain. V was pared by 5 bases and J by 1 base, with 8 bases between. This CDR3 spans 13 amino acids. Per germline, CDR1 LNHDA and CDR2 SQIVND (reference sequence). CDR3 nucleotide sequence: TGTGCCAGTAGTTATGGACGGAACACTGAAGCTTTCTTT. This sequence encodes CASSYGRNTEAFF. Variable domain in full (rest from reference TRBV19 and TRBJ1-1): DGGITQSPKYLFRKEGQNVTLSCEQNLNHDAMYWYRQDPGQGLRLIYYSQIVNDFQKGDIAEGYSVSREKKESFPLTVTSAQKNPTAFYLCASSYGRNTEAFFGQGTRLTVV.

The rearrangement uses TRBV5-1 and TRBJ1-2; the D is unclear. Trimming left V 3 bases short and J 3 bases short, with 3 bases between. Looked up from germline, CDR1 is SGHRS and CDR2 is YFSETQ. The CDR3 has 11 amino acids. CDR3 sequence reads: CASSSDYGYTF. DNA for the CDR3: TGCGCCAGCAGCTCAGACTATGGCTACACCTTC.

This rearrangement joins TRBV5-1 to TRBJ1-1, with a possible D match to TRBD1 (5 bases). The V gene's germline CDR1 is SGHRS and CDR2 YFSETQ. The CDR3 has 16 residues. Trimming removed 2 bases from V and 1 base from J, with 15 bases in between. Here the CDR3 reads CASSFTGVRQNTEAFF. CDR3 coding DNA: TGCGCCAGCAGCTTTACGGGGGTCAGGCAGAACACTGAAGCTTTCTTT.

This clone has only one observation. The chain employs TRBV6-6 and TRBJ2-7; D is perhaps TRBD1 (6 bases). The V and J ends lost 10 bases and 2 bases respectively, with 15 bases between them. This CDR3 comprises 13 residues. CDR1 and CDR2 from the germline V gene are MNHNY and SVGAGI (reference sequence). CDR3 sequence (DNA): TGTGCCACCTCAGACAGGATTCCCTACGAGCAGTACTTC. This gives the protein CATSDRIPYEQYF.

This chain joins TRBV7-9 and TRBJ1-1, with TRBD1 as a possible D gene (5 bases). Germline V gene lookup returns CDR1 SEHNR and CDR2 FQNEAQ (reference sequence). The CDR3 is 13 residues long. V lost 4 bases, J lost 4 bases, and 10 bases lay in between. Here the CDR3 DNA reads TGTGCCAGCAGCTCCGGGAGGGGCACTGAAGCTTTCTTT. This sequence encodes CASSSGRGTEAFF.

The sample holds a few counts of this clone. CDR3 residues: CASSPRGGGGELFF. The CDR3 DNA sequence: TGTGCCAGCAGCCCCCGGGGGGGTGGCGGGGAGCTGTTTTTT. V usage is TRBV11-2 and J usage is TRBJ2-2, with 8 positions matching TRBD2. Germline values: CDR1 SGHAT, CDR2 FQNNGV. V gave up 5 bases and J gave up 7 bases; unmatched junction bases: 6. The CDR3 runs to 14 residues.

The genes are TRBV5-1 and TRBJ2-3, with D tentatively TRBD1 or TRBD2 (5 bases each). Looked up from germline, CDR1 is SGHRS and CDR2 is YFSETQ. Trimming removed 3 bases from V and 5 bases from J, with 19 bases in between. The length of the CDR3 is 16 residues. CDR3 sequence (DNA): TGCGCCAGCAGCTCCGGGCGTGGGGGAACTCGAGATACGCAGTATTTT. Translation: CASSSGRGGTRDTQYF. Full variable domain (rest looked up from reference TRBV5-1 and TRBJ2-3): KAGVTQTPRYLIKTRGQQVTLSCSPISGHRSVSWYQQTPGQGLQFLFEYFSETQRNKGNFPGRFSGRQFSNSRSEMNVSTLELGDSALYLCASSSGRGGTRDTQYFGPGTRLTVL.

The CDR3 reads CASSLAHADEQFF. The CDR3 region has the DNA TGTGCCAGCAGCTTAGCGCACGCGGACGAGCAGTTCTTC. This rearrangement joins TRBV7-8 to TRBJ2-1; D uncertain. The CDR3 runs 13 residues. CDR1 SGHVS and CDR2 FQNEAQ come from the germline V gene. The V and J ends lost 0 bases and 10 bases respectively, with 10 bases between them.

This sequence joins TRBV6-5 and TRBJ1-6, with a weak D call TRBD1 (6 bases). The V end lost 6 bases, the J end lost 7 bases, and 16 bases lay between the germline ends. This CDR3 has 15 residues. Germline V gene sequence: CDR1 MNHEY, CDR2 SVGAGI. CDR3 sequence reads: CASRREAGGNSPLHF. The CDR3 nucleotides are TGTGCCAGCAGGCGGGAAGCCGGGGGCAATTCACCCCTCCACTTT.

V is TRBV11-2 and J is TRBJ1-5, with 7 bases matching TRBD1. After removal of 1 base from V and 2 bases from J, the junction contained 5 bases not matched to a gene. CDR1 and CDR2 from the germline V gene are SGHAT and FQNNGV. The CDR3 consists of 16 residues. CDR3 sequence: CASSLGQGAGNQPQHF. In nucleotides, the CDR3 is TGTGCCAGCAGCTTAGGACAGGGCGCGGGCAATCAGCCCCAGCATTTT.

CDR3 sequence reads: CASRLGAGSSYEQYF. The DNA of the CDR3 is TGTGCCAGCAGGTTAGGAGCGGGTAGCTCCTACGAGCAGTACTTC. V gene TRBV28 combines with J gene TRBJ2-7; D possibly corresponds to TRBD2 (6 bases). The CDR3 is 15 amino acids. Germline-derived CDR1 and CDR2 are MDHEN and SYDVKM. The ends were cut back, 6 bases at V and 0 bases at J, with 15 bases in the middle.

In its sample, this clone was seen once. This sequence joins TRBV6-4 and TRBJ1-2; weak D call: TRBD1 (5 bases). V was cut by 2 bases and J by 4 bases, with 11 bases left in between. The CDR3 spans 14 residues. In germline, CDR1 is MRHNA, CDR2 SNTAGT. The CDR3 DNA sequence: TGTGCCAGCAGTGACGGGGAGGGGAGCTATGGCTACACCTTC. It specifies CASSDGEGSYGYTF.